This is a list of T cell receptor beta chains from one sample in a study of CD8+CD57+ T cells in acquired aplastic anemia. TCRdb reprocessed the reads with MiXCR, giving one entry per CDR3 protein. Of over 150,000 distinct CDR3 sequences detected, 70% to 75% appear once; the ten largest clones hold 40% to 60%. Sequencing input: sorted CD4+, CD8+, or CD8+CD57+ T cells (not recorded which) from PBMCs. These TCRs come from a human donor with aplastic anemia. Each CDR3 is given with its conserved first and last residue. The D gene is left open where the match is weak. A row's size may be missing; if present it is once, few, many or a size class.

CDR3 DNA | CDR3 protein | D gene | J gene | V gene | clone size
TGTGCCAGCAGCGTAGTGACTAGCGGGGACACAGATACGCAGTATTTT | CASSVVTSGDTDTQYF | TRBD2 | TRBJ2-3 | TRBV9 | -
TGTGCCATCAGTGTCGGAAACAGGGGCTACGAGCAGTACTTC | CAISVGNRGYEQYF | TRBD1 | TRBJ2-7 | TRBV10-3 | -
TGTGCCAGCAGGATGGGGGGAGTCGGCTACGAGCAGTACTTC | CASRMGGVGYEQYF | - | TRBJ2-7 | TRBV6-4 | -
TGTGCCAGCCGGGACGCAGGGTCGAGTCAGTACTTC | CASRDAGSSQYF | - | TRBJ2-7 | TRBV6-1 | -
TGTGCCAGCAGTCCGGAGCAGGGTTATGAAGCTTTCTTT | CASSPEQGYEAFF | - | TRBJ1-1 | TRBV7-2 | -
TGTGCCAGCAAACGGGAGGAGGACACAGATACGCAGTATTTT | CASKREEDTDTQYF | TRBD2 | TRBJ2-3 | TRBV6-4 | -
TGCGCCAGCAGTGAGGTACTTGGGGCCAGTCCTACGGCAGATACGCAGTATTTT | CASSEVLGASPTADTQYF | - | TRBJ2-3 | TRBV10-1 | -
TGTGCCATCAGTGAGTCTCAGGGAATGGCGCATTTT | CAISESQGMAHF | - | TRBJ2-3 | TRBV10-3 | -
TGTGCCAGCAGCCAACAGGGGGCCCTGTACAATGAGCAGTTCTTC | CASSQQGALYNEQFF | TRBD1 | TRBJ2-1 | TRBV7-6 | -
TGCGCCAGCAGTTGGGGGTCCGGAGGTACTGAAGCTTTCTTT | CASSWGSGGTEAFF | - | TRBJ1-1 | TRBV10-1 | -
TGCAGCGTTGAATCTCACAGGGGGAGCTCCTACAATGAGCAGTTCTTC | CSVESHRGSSYNEQFF | TRBD1 | TRBJ2-1 | TRBV29-1 | -
TGTGCCAGCAGCTTAATGGGGGAGCAGTACTTC | CASSLMGEQYF | - | TRBJ2-7 | TRBV7-6 | once
TGTGCCAGCAGGCCGTTTTCAGGGGGCCGGGACACTGAAGCTTTCTTT | CASRPFSGGRDTEAFF | TRBD1 | TRBJ1-1 | TRBV7-9 | -
TGTGCCAGCAGCTTAGGTGCGGGAGTAGGCGATGAGCAGTTCTTC | CASSLGAGVGDEQFF | TRBD2 | TRBJ2-1 | TRBV7-9 | once
TGTGCCAGTAGTATAATCTGGAATGAGCAGTTCTTC | CASSIIWNEQFF | - | TRBJ2-1 | TRBV19 | -
TGCAGTGCCCTACATCCTCGTCTTCTTGCCCCGGGAGATAACAATGAGCAGTTCTTC | CSALHPRLLAPGDNNEQFF | - | TRBJ2-1 | TRBV20-1 | -
TGTGCCAGCAGCCAAGGGGGTTTTCGTGGCTACACCTTC | CASSQGGFRGYTF | - | TRBJ1-2 | TRBV5-6 | -
TGTGCCAGCAGCTTAGTTGGAGGGGACACAGATACGCAGTATTTT | CASSLVGGDTDTQYF | - | TRBJ2-3 | TRBV7-2 | -
TGTGCCAGCAGCCAAGGTCTCGGACAGGGGGCCTACGAGCAGTACTTC | CASSQGLGQGAYEQYF | TRBD1 | TRBJ2-7 | TRBV14 | -
TGTGCCAGCAGCGTAGGATATGGGACGAAGGGCAAGGATTCACCCCTCCACTTT | CASSVGYGTKGKDSPLHF | - | TRBJ1-6 | TRBV9 | -
TGTGCCAGCAGTTCCCCATTTGGAAGGGGGCAAGCCGCCTACGAGCAGTACTTC | CASSSPFGRGQAAYEQYF | TRBD1 | TRBJ2-7 | TRBV28 | -
TGCAGTGCTAGAGAAGCGGGAGGGCCCGCCGGGGAGCTGTTTTTT | CSAREAGGPAGELFF | TRBD2 | TRBJ2-2 | TRBV20-1 | -
TGTGCCAGCAGTTACTCGAGTGGACACCCAAGGGAGCAGTACTTC | CASSYSSGHPREQYF | - | TRBJ2-7 | TRBV6-6 | -
TGCAGCGTTGGGGGGGCCGGGGCGCATCTATACGGCTACACCTTC | CSVGGAGAHLYGYTF | - | TRBJ1-2 | TRBV29-1 | few
TGTGCCAGCAGCTCCCTCTGGGGGGACAGGGCGTACGAGCAGTACTTC | CASSSLWGDRAYEQYF | TRBD1 | TRBJ2-7 | TRBV11-2 | -
TGTGCCAGCAGCCAACCGGGACAGGGGGCTGGGGAGACCCAGCATTTT | CASSQPGQGAGETQHF | TRBD1 | TRBJ1-5 | TRBV7-7 | -
TGTGCCACCAACGAGGGATCCTACGAGCAGTACTTC | CATNEGSYEQYF | - | TRBJ2-7 | TRBV7-2 | -
TGTGCCAGCAGCTCGCCAGAGATAGGTTCACCCCTCCACTTT | CASSSPEIGSPLHF | - | TRBJ1-6 | TRBV7-8 | few
TGCGCCAGCAGCTTTTTCGGGGGCGAGCAGTACTTC | CASSFFGGEQYF | - | TRBJ2-7 | TRBV5-1 | -
TGTGCCAGTAGTCCACGGGACAGTAGAGGGGACGAGCAGTACTTC | CASSPRDSRGDEQYF | TRBD1 | TRBJ2-7 | TRBV19 | -
TGCAGTGCTAACACGGGACAGACCAACTACGAGCAGTACTTC | CSANTGQTNYEQYF | TRBD1 | TRBJ2-7 | TRBV20-1 | -
TGTGCCAGTAGAAAAGGACTAGAAGCCGGGGAGCTGTTTTTT | CASRKGLEAGELFF | TRBD2 | TRBJ2-2 | TRBV19 | -
TGTGCCAGCAGCCAAGACCGCAGGGGCTACGAGCAGTACTTC | CASSQDRRGYEQYF | - | TRBJ2-7 | TRBV3-1 | -
TGCAGTGTACGTGGGGGAAGTAATGAAAAACTGTTTTTT | CSVRGGSNEKLFF | - | TRBJ1-4 | TRBV20-1 | -
TGCAGTGCCCAGACTGCCCGGGATCCTGGAGCTTTCTTT | CSAQTARDPGAFF | - | TRBJ1-1 | TRBV20-1 | -
TGCAGTGCTAGAGACAGCGGGGGGACCTACGATGAGCAGTTCTTC | CSARDSGGTYDEQFF | TRBD2 | TRBJ2-1 | TRBV20-1 | -
TGCGCCAGCAGCTTACGTGAGATCGGGGGTAATTCACCCCTCCACTTT | CASSLREIGGNSPLHF | - | TRBJ1-6 | TRBV5-1 | -
TGTGCCAGCAGGACAGGGGCAGGCGGGGAGCTGTTTTTT | CASRTGAGGELFF | TRBD1 | TRBJ2-2 | TRBV6-5 | -
TGCAGTGCTCCCGGACTAGCGGGGGGCGCAACGAACACCGGGGAGCTGTTTTTT | CSAPGLAGGATNTGELFF | TRBD2 | TRBJ2-2 | TRBV20-1 | -
TGTGCCAGCAGCGTAGGGGATTCCTACGAGCAGTACTTC | CASSVGDSYEQYF | - | TRBJ2-7 | TRBV9 | -
TGTGCCAGCAGCTTAGCCCCGGCCGGGGAGCTGTTTTTT | CASSLAPAGELFF | - | TRBJ2-2 | TRBV7-2 | -
TGTGCCAGCAGCGTAAAATCACTCGGGGACAATGAGCAGTTCTTC | CASSVKSLGDNEQFF | - | TRBJ2-1 | TRBV9 | -
TGTGCCAGCAGCTTATTTCAAGATACGCAGTATTTT | CASSLFQDTQYF | - | TRBJ2-3 | TRBV7-2 | -
TGTGCCATCAGTGAGCATCCGACCGGGGAGGACACCTTC | CAISEHPTGEDTF | - | TRBJ1-2 | TRBV10-3 | -
TGTGCCAGCAGTGGGGGACAGGGGCCTGAAGCTTTCTTT | CASSGGQGPEAFF | TRBD1 | TRBJ1-1 | TRBV12-3/TRBV12-4 | -
TGCAGCGCCCTACTAGCCAAAAACATTCAGTACTTC | CSALLAKNIQYF | - | TRBJ2-4 | TRBV29-1 | -
TGTGCCAGCAGCTCTCGACTGGGAGACACTGAAGCTTTCTTT | CASSSRLGDTEAFF | - | TRBJ1-1 | TRBV7-2 | -
TGTGCCAGCAGCGTCACAGGGAGGGTCGACACTGAAGCTTTCTTT | CASSVTGRVDTEAFF | - | TRBJ1-1 | TRBV7-3 | -
TGTGCCAGCAGCTTGGTTCGGGGGGCAGGGTCACCCCTCCACTTT | CASSLVRGAGSPLHF | - | TRBJ1-6 | TRBV5-5 | -
TGTGCCAGCAGCTTAGCCGGGGCGCGAAGCTACACCTTC | CASSLAGARSYTF | - | TRBJ1-2 | TRBV11-2 | -
TGTGCCAGCAGTGATCCTTACGATAGCAATCAGCCCCAGCATTTT | CASSDPYDSNQPQHF | - | TRBJ1-5 | TRBV2 | few
TGTGCCAGCAGCAGCGGGGGACAGCCCCAGCATTTT | CASSSGGQPQHF | - | TRBJ1-5 | TRBV25-1 | -
TGTGCCAGCAGCCCTACCGGGGCGGGAAGGGGCGGCGAGCAGTACTTC | CASSPTGAGRGGEQYF | - | TRBJ2-7 | TRBV7-3 | -
TGTGCCAGCAGCATCACCAGGAACACTGAAGCTTTCTTT | CASSITRNTEAFF | - | TRBJ1-1 | TRBV7-3 | few